The clone carrying this T cell receptor beta chain was seen only a few times. Germline V gene sequence: CDR1 LGHNA, CDR2 YSLEER. CDR3 length equals 14 residues. Unmatched junction bases numbered 4, after V lost 5 bases and J lost 1 base. The table came from immunoSEQ multiplex PCR; TCRdb's copy has only in-frame clones and leaves some out. Counted here are approximately 75,000 clones, 86% occurring once; the ten biggest clones make up around 6%. The sample belongs to a study of blood T cell repertoires in COVID-19. Study context: Sources were T cells, B-cell-depleted T cells, or PBMCs; the material itself was cDNA or gDNA.

The chain carries TRBV4-3 and TRBJ1-1; 7 bases map to TRBD1. The TCR comes from a man older than 75 with COVID-19, enrolled during active disease. Sequences were obtained from peripheral blood. DNA of the CDR3: TGCGCCAGCAGCGCGGGACAGAGGAACACTGAAGCTTTCTTT. Translated, it gives CASSAGQRNTEAFF.